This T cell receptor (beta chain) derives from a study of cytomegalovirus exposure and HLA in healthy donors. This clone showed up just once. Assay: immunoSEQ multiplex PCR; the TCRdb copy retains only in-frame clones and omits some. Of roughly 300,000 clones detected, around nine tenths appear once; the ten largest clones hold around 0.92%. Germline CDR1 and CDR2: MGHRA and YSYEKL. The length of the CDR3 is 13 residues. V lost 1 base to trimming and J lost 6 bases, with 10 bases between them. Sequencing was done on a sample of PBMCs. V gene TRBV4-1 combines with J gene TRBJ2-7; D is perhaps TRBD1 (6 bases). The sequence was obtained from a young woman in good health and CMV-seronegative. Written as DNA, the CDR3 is TGCGCCAGCAGCCAAGTAGGGGGAATCGAGCAGTACTTC. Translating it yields CASSQVGGIEQYF.